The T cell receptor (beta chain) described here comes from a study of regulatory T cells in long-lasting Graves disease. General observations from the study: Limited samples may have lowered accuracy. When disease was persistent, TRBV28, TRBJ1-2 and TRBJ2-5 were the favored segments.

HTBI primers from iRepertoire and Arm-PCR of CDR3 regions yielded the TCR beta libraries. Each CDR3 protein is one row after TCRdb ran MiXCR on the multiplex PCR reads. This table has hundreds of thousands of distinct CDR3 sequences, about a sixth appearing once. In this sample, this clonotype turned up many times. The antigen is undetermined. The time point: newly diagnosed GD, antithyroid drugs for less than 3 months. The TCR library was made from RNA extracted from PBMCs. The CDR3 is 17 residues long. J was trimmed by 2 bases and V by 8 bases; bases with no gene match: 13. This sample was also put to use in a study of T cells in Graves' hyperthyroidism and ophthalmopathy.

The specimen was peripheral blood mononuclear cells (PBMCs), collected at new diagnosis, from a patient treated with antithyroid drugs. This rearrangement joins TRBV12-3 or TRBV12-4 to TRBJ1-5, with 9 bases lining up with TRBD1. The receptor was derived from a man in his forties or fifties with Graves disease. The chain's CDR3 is CASAPGGTGYGNQPQHF. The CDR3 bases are TGTGCCAGCGCCCCTGGGGGGACAGGGTATGGCAATCAGCCCCAGCATTTT.